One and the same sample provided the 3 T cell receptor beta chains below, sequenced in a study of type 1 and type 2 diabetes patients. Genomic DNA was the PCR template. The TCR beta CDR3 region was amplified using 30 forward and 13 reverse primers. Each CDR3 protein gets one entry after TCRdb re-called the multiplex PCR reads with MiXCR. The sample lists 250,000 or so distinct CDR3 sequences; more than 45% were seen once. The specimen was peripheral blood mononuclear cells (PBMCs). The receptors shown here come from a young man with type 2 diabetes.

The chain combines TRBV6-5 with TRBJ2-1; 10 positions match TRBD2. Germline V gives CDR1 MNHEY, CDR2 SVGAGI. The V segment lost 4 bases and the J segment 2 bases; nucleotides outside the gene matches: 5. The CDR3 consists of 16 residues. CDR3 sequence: CASSSRTSGTYNEQFF. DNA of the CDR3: TGTGCCAGCAGTTCCAGGACTAGCGGCACCTACAATGAGCAGTTCTTC.

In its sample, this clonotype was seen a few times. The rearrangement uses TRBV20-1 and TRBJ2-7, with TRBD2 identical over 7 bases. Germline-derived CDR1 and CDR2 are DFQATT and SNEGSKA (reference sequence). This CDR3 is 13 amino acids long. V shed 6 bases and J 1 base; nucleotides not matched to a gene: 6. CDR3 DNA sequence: TGCAGTGCCGCTGGGGGGGAATCCTACGAGCAGTACTTC. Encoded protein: CSAAGGESYEQYF.

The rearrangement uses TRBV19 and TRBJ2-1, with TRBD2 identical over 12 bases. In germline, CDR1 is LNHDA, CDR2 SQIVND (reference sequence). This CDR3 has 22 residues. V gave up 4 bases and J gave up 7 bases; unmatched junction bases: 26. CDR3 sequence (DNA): TGTGCCAGTAGTAAAGGGCTAGCGGGGGGGCCTTTAGCGTCATTGTTTGATAATGAGCAGTTCTTC. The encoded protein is CASSKGLAGGPLASLFDNEQFF.